This passage covers 9 T cell receptor beta chains from one sample sequenced in a study of CD8 T cells in ankylosing spondylitis. Whole-study results and caveats: A TCR beta motif of eight highly homologous variants appeared characteristic of ankylosing spondylitis blood.

These receptors are not linked to any known antigen. TCRdb re-called the 5' RACE reads with MiXCR, one entry per CDR3 protein. The sample lists a few hundred thousand distinct CDR3 sequences; under 8.5% were seen once. Sample: blood, either unsorted or a sorted T cell fraction (not recorded which). The origin of the receptors is a male donor with ankylosing spondylitis.

V and J are TRBV20-1 and TRBJ2-5; either TRBD1 or TRBD2 may supply D (5 bases each). Trimming pared 3 bases from V and 5 bases from J, leaving 13 bases between. CDR3 length: 13 amino acids. The germline gives CDR1 DFQATT, CDR2 SNEGSKA (reference sequence). The CDR3 sequence: CSARTGWGETQYF. CDR3 coding DNA: TGCAGTGCTAGGACGGGTTGGGGGGAGACCCAGTACTTC.

The table lists this clonotype with many counts. The chain is built from TRBV7-6 and TRBJ2-3; no clear D. The germline V gene has CDR1 SGHVS and CDR2 FNYEAQ. The V end was cut by 3 bases, the J end by 1 base, with 11 bases between. The CDR3 sequence is 15 residues long. CDR3 region: CASSLSRRRTDTQYF. CDR3 in DNA: TGTGCCAGCAGCTTGAGCAGACGCCGCACAGATACGCAGTATTTT.

This clonotype has only a few counts. The chain uses TRBV29-1 and TRBJ2-7; D perhaps matches TRBD1 (6 bases). The length of the CDR3 is 14 residues. Trimming stripped 0 bases from V and 1 base from J, with 10 bases between. CDR1 is SQVTM and CDR2 is ANQGSEA in the germline V gene. The CDR3 loop is CSVEDPGQSYEQYF. The CDR3 nucleotides are TGCAGCGTTGAAGACCCGGGACAATCCTACGAGCAGTACTTC.

V usage is TRBV7-8 and J usage is TRBJ1-1, with 8 positions matching TRBD1. Trimming cost V 4 bases and J 4 bases; bases outside gene matches: 11. The CDR3 is 16 amino acids. CDR1 and CDR2 (germline): SGHVS, FQNEAQ. CDR3 loop: CASSYTGGVLGTEAFF. CDR3 DNA: TGTGCCAGCAGCTATACAGGGGGTGTTTTAGGCACTGAAGCTTTCTTT. Filled out from reference TRBV7-8 and TRBJ1-1, the complete variable domain reads GAGVSQSPRYKVAKRGQDVALRCDPISGHVSLFWYQQALGQGPEFLTYFQNEAQLDKSGLPSDRFFAERPEGSVSTLKIQRTQQEDSAVYLCASSYTGGVLGTEAFFGQGTRLTVV.

V and J are TRBV3-1 and TRBJ1-1; a weak D match, TRBD1 (5 bases). Trimming left V 4 bases short and J 3 bases short, with 9 bases between. The V gene's germline CDR1 is LGHDT and CDR2 YNNKEL (reference sequence). CDR3 length: 13 residues. The CDR3 protein is CASSRGADTEAFF. CDR3 sequence (DNA): TGTGCCAGCAGCCGCGGGGCAGACACTGAAGCTTTCTTT.

The J gene is TRBJ1-1, the V gene TRBV5-1; D is unclear. Trimming stripped 1 base from V and 5 bases from J, with 9 bases between. CDR1 is SGHRS and CDR2 is YFSETQ in the germline V gene. CDR3 length equals 13 residues. CDR3 nucleotide sequence: TGCGCCAGCAGCTTGAGTTGGAGGACTGAAGCTTTCTTT. Translated: CASSLSWRTEAFF. Complete variable domain (other parts from reference TRBV5-1 and TRBJ1-1): KAGVTQTPRYLIKTRGQQVTLSCSPISGHRSVSWYQQTPGQGLQFLFEYFSETQRNKGNFPGRFSGRQFSNSRSEMNVSTLELGDSALYLCASSLSWRTEAFFGQGTRLTVV.

The chain employs TRBV7-6 and TRBJ1-6, with TRBD1 matching 7 bases. The CDR3 is 15 residues long. The germline V gene has CDR1 SGHVS and CDR2 FNYEAQ. J gave up 6 bases and V 5 bases, and 7 bases lay outside the gene matches. The CDR3 DNA sequence: TGTGCCAGCAGCCGACAGGGATCGGGTAATTCACCCCTCCACTTT. Its translation is CASSRQGSGNSPLHF.

The V and J genes are TRBV20-1 and TRBJ2-7, with a possible D match to TRBD2 (6 bases). Trimming took 4 bases from V and 5 from J, leaving 18 bases between them. Germline loops: CDR1 DFQATT, CDR2 SNEGSKA (reference sequence). CDR3 size: 14 residues. CDR3 DNA: TGCAGTGCTACCATTGGGCTAGCGACCCACGAGCAGTACTTC. Its translation: CSATIGLATHEQYF.

CDR3 region: CASSSGQRAEQYF. The CDR3 DNA reads TGTGCCAGCAGCTCCGGACAGCGGGCGGAGCAGTACTTC. This chain connects TRBV7-2 to TRBJ2-7; the D gene could be TRBD1 or TRBD2 (6 bases each). CDR3 length: 13 amino acids. Germline V gene data show CDR1 as SGHTA and CDR2 as FQGNSA. V lost 4 bases, J lost 7 bases, and 14 bases lay in between.